A selection of T cell receptor beta chains follows, all from one sample in a study of blood T cell repertoires in COVID-19. The table came from immunoSEQ multiplex PCR; TCRdb's copy has only in-frame clones and leaves some out. The sample has fewer than 250,000 clones; less than 80% are singletons. Sequenced: peripheral blood. The receptors here all came from a woman aged 45-59 years with acute or convalescent COVID-19. CDR3s include the opening cysteine and the closing phenylalanine or tryptophan. A D gene is named only where the DNA matches it firmly. The size field is filled for only some rows; it gives once, few, many or a size class.

NA NA TRBJ2-1 TRBV6-5 TGTGCCAGCAATCCCGGGACTCGCTCCTACAATGAGCAGTTCTTC CASNPGTRSYNEQFF
NA TRBD1 TRBJ2-7 TRBV4-1 TGCGCCAGCAGCCCCTCCGGGACAGCCCCCTACGAGCAGTACTTC CASSPSGTAPYEQYF
NA NA TRBJ2-7 TRBV7-8 TGTGCCAGCGCCCGACAGAATGATTTCTCCTACGAGCAGTACTTC CASARQNDFSYEQYF
NA NA TRBJ1-5 TRBV24-1 TGTGCCACCAGAGACTCCGCCGATAGGAGCAATCAGCCCCAGCATTTT CATRDSADRSNQPQHF
NA NA TRBJ2-2 TRBV6-5 TGTGCCAGCAGCAGCCCCCGGCGAGAGGTCGGGGAGCTGTTTTTT CASSSPRREVGELFF
NA NA TRBJ1-4 TRBV2 TGTGCCAGCAGAGAGGGGGTCGGTAATGAAAAACTGTTTTTT CASREGVGNEKLFF
NA TRBD2 TRBJ2-3 TRBV6-1 TGTGCCAGCAGTGAACTAGCGGGGGGGCCAGATACGCAGTATTTT CASSELAGGPDTQYF
NA TRBD1 TRBJ1-2 TRBV27 TGTGCCAGCCGGGACAGGGGTAGGAACTATGGCTACACCTTC CASRDRGRNYGYTF
NA TRBD1 TRBJ2-7 TRBV27 TGTGCCAGCAGTCCCGGGGGGGGACCTCTTAAACCGGGACAGGGGGCTGGGGAGCAGTACTTC CASSPGGGPLKPGQGAGEQYF
few TRBD1 TRBJ1-2 TRBV12-5 TGTGCTAGTGGTTTGACAGGGGGAAAGGACTATGGCTACACCTTC CASGLTGGKDYGYTF
few TRBD1 TRBJ2-7 TRBV24-1 TGTGCCACCGAGAAGGGACAGGGGAGTTTCGAGCAGTACTTC CATEKGQGSFEQYF
once TRBD1 TRBJ1-3 TRBV5-6 TGTGCCAGCAGCTCCCTTTCCACCGGGACAGGGACTGGAAACACCATATATTTT CASSSLSTGTGTGNTIYF
NA NA TRBJ1-1 TRBV27 TGTGCCAGCAGTCCTCAGACAAGGCAGACTGAAGCTTTCTTT CASSPQTRQTEAFF
NA NA TRBJ1-2 TRBV10-2 TGCGCCAGCAGTGAGTCCTGGGAGCCCAACTATGGCTACACCTTC CASSESWEPNYGYTF
few TRBD1 TRBJ2-7 TRBV28 TGTGCCAGCAGTTTTATCACCCAGGGGGCGCAATACGAGCAGTACTTC CASSFITQGAQYEQYF
NA NA TRBJ1-1 TRBV5-1 TGCGCCAGCAGCTTGGATGGACAGATGAACACTGAAGCTTTCTTT CASSLDGQMNTEAFF
NA NA TRBJ1-1 TRBV7-2 TGTGCCAGCAGCTTAACACCGGCGGGACACACTGAAGCTTTCTTT CASSLTPAGHTEAFF
NA TRBD1 TRBJ1-6 TRBV28 TGTGCCAGCAGTTCGCCCGGGACAGGGGATTCACCCCTCCACTTT CASSSPGTGDSPLHF
NA NA TRBJ2-5 TRBV9 TGTGCCAGCAGCATTAGCCCCAGGGGTGAGACCCAGTACTTC CASSISPRGETQYF
NA TRBD1 TRBJ1-1 TRBV11-3 TGTGCCAGCAGTTCCTCTACGGGACAGGGGAACACTGAAGCTTTCTTT CASSSSTGQGNTEAFF
NA TRBD1 TRBJ1-1 TRBV18 TGTGCCAGCCGGGAACCGGGACAGGGGGAGGACACTGAAGCTTTCTTT CASREPGQGEDTEAFF
few NA TRBJ1-6 TRBV5-6 TGTGCCAGCAGCCGTATAGAGAGCGAGTATTCACCCCTCCACTTT CASSRIESEYSPLHF
NA NA TRBJ2-5 TRBV10-2 TGCGCCAGCCTTAGCTCCGCCGCGGAGGAGACCCAGTACTTC CASLSSAAEETQYF
NA NA TRBJ1-1 TRBV9 TGTGCCAGCAGTCATCGACAGACTGACACTGAAGCTTTCTTT CASSHRQTDTEAFF
NA TRBD2 TRBJ2-3 TRBV19 TGTGCCAGTAGTCCTACTTTAGCGGGAGGGACAGATACGCAGTATTTT CASSPTLAGGTDTQYF
once TRBD1 TRBJ1-1 TRBV12-3/TRBV12-4 TGTGCCAGCAGTTCGGGACAGGGGGCTGAAGCTTTCTTT CASSSGQGAEAFF
NA NA TRBJ2-1 TRBV7-6 TGTGCCAGCAGCCCCGCCGGGGGGCGGTCCTACAATGAGCAGTTCTTC CASSPAGGRSYNEQFF
NA TRBD2 TRBJ2-1 TRBV4-3 TGCGCCAGCAGCCCCCTCGGGCTAGCGGCTTCCAATGAGCAGTTCTTC CASSPLGLAASNEQFF
NA NA TRBJ1-2 TRBV5-1 TGCGCCAGCAGCTTGTCAGGGGTAGGGGCCTATGGCTACACCTTC CASSLSGVGAYGYTF
NA NA TRBJ1-6 TRBV7-8 TGTGCCAGCAGCCCAACATATTCACCCCTCCACTTT CASSPTYSPLHF
NA TRBD1 TRBJ2-7 TRBV7-8 TGTGCCAGCAGCCCAGGACAGGGCGGCACCTACGAGCAGTACTTC CASSPGQGGTYEQYF
once NA TRBJ2-5 TRBV5-6 TGTGCCAGCAGCTGGACTCCTCTTGGGGAGACCCAGTACTTC CASSWTPLGETQYF
NA TRBD1 TRBJ1-2 TRBV6-5 TGTGCCAGCAGTCGTGGACAGGGGGCGACTGGCTACACCTTC CASSRGQGATGYTF
NA TRBD1 TRBJ1-2 TRBV3-1/TRBV3-2 TGTGCCAGCAGCCCAGGGGGCCTTGGCGGCTACACCTTC CASSPGGLGGYTF